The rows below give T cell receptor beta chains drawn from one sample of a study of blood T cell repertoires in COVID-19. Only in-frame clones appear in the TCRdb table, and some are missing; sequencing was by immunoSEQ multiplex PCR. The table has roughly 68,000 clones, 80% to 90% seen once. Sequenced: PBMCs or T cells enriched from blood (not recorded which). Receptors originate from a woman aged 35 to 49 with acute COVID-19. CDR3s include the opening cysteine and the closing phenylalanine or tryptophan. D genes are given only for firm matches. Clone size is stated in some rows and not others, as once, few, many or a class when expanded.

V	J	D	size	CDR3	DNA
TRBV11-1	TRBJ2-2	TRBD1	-	CASSVDRDTGELFF	TGTGCCAGCAGCGTGGACAGGGACACCGGGGAGCTGTTTTTT
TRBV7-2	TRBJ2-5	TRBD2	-	CASSLAATGRGETQYF	TGTGCCAGCAGCTTAGCGGCGACGGGGAGGGGAGAGACCCAGTACTTC
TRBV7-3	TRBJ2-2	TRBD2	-	CASRLTSGNTGELFF	TGTGCCAGCAGACTTACTAGCGGCAACACCGGGGAGCTGTTTTTT
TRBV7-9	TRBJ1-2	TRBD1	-	CASSLVLQGAHYGYTF	TGTGCCAGCAGCTTAGTCCTACAGGGGGCCCACTATGGCTACACCTTC
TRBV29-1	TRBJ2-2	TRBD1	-	CSARTGINTGELFF	TGCAGCGCCCGGACAGGGATAAACACCGGGGAGCTGTTTTTT
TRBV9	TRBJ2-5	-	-	CASSVEDTRAETQYF	TGTGCCAGCAGCGTGGAGGATACCCGGGCAGAGACCCAGTACTTC
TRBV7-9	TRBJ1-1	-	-	CASRGPPCPDTEAFF	TGTGCCAGCCGGGGTCCTCCCTGTCCGGACACTGAAGCTTTCTTT
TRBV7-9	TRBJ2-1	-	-	CASSPNRVGQQFF	TGTGCCAGCAGCCCTAACAGGGTCGGCCAGCAGTTCTTC
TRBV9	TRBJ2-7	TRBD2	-	CASSPGLASGGEQYF	TGTGCCAGCAGCCCGGGACTAGCTTCGGGTGGCGAGCAGTACTTC
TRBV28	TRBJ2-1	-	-	CASSPGVTDYNEQFF	TGTGCCAGCAGCCCCGGGGTAACTGACTACAATGAGCAGTTCTTC
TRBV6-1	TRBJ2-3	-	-	CASSELLFSSTDTQYF	TGTGCCAGCAGTGAACTCCTCTTTTCTAGCACAGATACGCAGTATTTT
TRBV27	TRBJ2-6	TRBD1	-	CASSFHPGQGVGANVLTF	TGTGCCAGCAGTTTTCACCCGGGACAGGGGGTTGGGGCCAACGTCCTGACTTTC
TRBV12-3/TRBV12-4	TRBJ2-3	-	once	CASSFQSTDTQYF	TGTGCCAGCAGTTTCCAGAGCACAGATACGCAGTATTTT
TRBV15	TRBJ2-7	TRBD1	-	CATSRWTGGGDEQYF	TGTGCCACCAGCAGGTGGACAGGGGGCGGAGACGAGCAGTACTTC
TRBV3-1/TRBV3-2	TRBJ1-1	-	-	CASSPGEFGAFF	TGTGCCAGCAGCCCTGGGGAGTTTGGAGCTTTCTTT
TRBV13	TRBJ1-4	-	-	CASSGTGREKLFF	TGTGCCAGCAGCGGTACCGGGAGAGAAAAACTGTTTTTT
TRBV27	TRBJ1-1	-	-	CASSWGPGSMEAFF	TGTGCCAGCAGTTGGGGGCCAGGATCTATGGAAGCTTTCTTT
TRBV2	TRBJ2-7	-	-	CASSALLKYF	TGTGCCAGCAGCGCACTCCTGAAGTACTTC